These T cell receptor beta chains were read from a single sample in a study of shared clonotypes between healthy human individuals. The table came from immunoSEQ multiplex PCR; TCRdb's copy has only in-frame clones and leaves some out. The table shows under 1 million clones, with almost 95% occurring only once. The material sequenced was naive CD8+ T cells sorted from blood. The receptors come from a man younger than 45 in good health. The CDR3 runs from the conserved cysteine through the conserved F or W. A D gene is named only where the DNA matches it firmly. Not every row has a clone size; where given, it reads once, few, many or a size class.

size: .
J: TRBJ1-5
V: TRBV9
D: .
CDR3: CASSQGVGNQPQHF
DNA: TGTGCCAGCAGTCAAGGGGTAGGGAATCAGCCCCAGCATTTT

size: .
J: TRBJ2-3
V: TRBV5-1
D: TRBD1
CDR3: CASSQRGRRQGADTQYF
DNA: TGCGCCAGCAGCCAACGCGGCCGGCGACAGGGGGCAGATACGCAGTATTTT

size: .
J: TRBJ2-1
V: TRBV4-1
D: .
CDR3: CASSQDRSLGEQFF
DNA: TGCGCCAGCAGCCAAGATAGGTCCTTGGGTGAGCAGTTCTTC

size: .
J: TRBJ2-7
V: TRBV6-5
D: .
CDR3: CASSYSKYEQYF
DNA: TGTGCCAGCAGTTACTCCAAGTACGAGCAGTACTTC

size: medium-sized
J: TRBJ1-1
V: TRBV7-9
D: .
CDR3: CASSLGVTEAFF
DNA: TGTGCCAGCAGCTTAGGCGTCACTGAAGCTTTCTTT

size: .
J: TRBJ2-1
V: TRBV7-6
D: TRBD2
CDR3: CASSLADREGRYEQFF
DNA: TGTGCCAGCAGCTTAGCGGATCGGGAGGGCCGGTATGAGCAGTTCTTC

size: .
J: TRBJ2-5
V: TRBV2
D: TRBD2
CDR3: CASRGTSPKMGTQYF
DNA: TGTGCCAGCAGAGGGACTAGTCCAAAGATGGGGACCCAGTACTTC

size: .
J: TRBJ1-5
V: TRBV27
D: .
CDR3: CASSPGSGPYSNQPQHF
DNA: TGTGCCAGCAGCCCCGGGTCGGGGCCCTATAGCAATCAGCCCCAGCATTTT

size: .
J: TRBJ2-7
V: TRBV27
D: TRBD1
CDR3: CASSLLGGQGAYEQYF
DNA: TGTGCCAGCAGTTTATTAGGCGGACAGGGGGCCTACGAGCAGTACTTC

size: .
J: TRBJ2-1
V: TRBV28
D: .
CDR3: CASSLRGSRANNEQFF
DNA: TGTGCCAGCAGTTTAAGGGGATCTAGGGCAAACAATGAGCAGTTCTTC

size: .
J: TRBJ2-7
V: TRBV6-1
D: TRBD2
CDR3: CASSELTSGRVYPYEQYF
DNA: TGTGCCAGCAGTGAATTAACTAGCGGGAGGGTTTATCCCTACGAGCAGTACTTC

size: .
J: TRBJ1-1
V: TRBV2
D: .
CDR3: CASFAGAYDIEAFF
DNA: TGTGCCAGCTTTGCAGGGGCTTATGATATCGAAGCTTTCTTT

size: .
J: TRBJ2-7
V: TRBV13
D: .
CDR3: CASSLEANEQYF
DNA: TGTGCCAGCAGCTTAGAGGCCAACGAGCAGTACTTC

size: .
J: TRBJ1-1
V: TRBV7-9
D: .
CDR3: CASSLAWEFMNTEAFF
DNA: TGTGCCAGCAGCTTAGCTTGGGAGTTCATGAACACTGAAGCTTTCTTT

size: once
J: TRBJ1-5
V: TRBV19
D: TRBD1
CDR3: CANRTGGNQPQHF
DNA: TGTGCCAATAGGACAGGGGGGAATCAGCCCCAGCATTTT

size: .
J: TRBJ2-7
V: TRBV19
D: TRBD2
CDR3: CASSPFSGASYEQYF
DNA: TGTGCCAGTAGTCCCTTCAGCGGGGCCTCCTACGAGCAGTACTTC

size: .
J: TRBJ2-6
V: TRBV10-3
D: TRBD2
CDR3: CAISEPDTSGTEYSGANVLTF
DNA: TGTGCCATCAGTGAGCCAGACACTAGCGGGACCGAATACTCTGGGGCCAACGTCCTGACTTTC

size: .
J: TRBJ2-1
V: TRBV29-1
D: .
CDR3: CSVGRDYNEQFF
DNA: TGCAGCGTTGGAAGGGACTACAATGAGCAGTTCTTC

size: .
J: TRBJ2-2
V: TRBV7-9
D: .
CDR3: CASSLGDTGELFF
DNA: TGTGCCAGCAGCTTAGGCGACACCGGGGAGCTGTTTTTT

size: .
J: TRBJ2-7
V: TRBV19
D: TRBD2
CDR3: CASSTGTSDSYEQYF
DNA: TGTGCCAGTAGCACCGGGACTAGCGATTCCTACGAGCAGTACTTC

size: .
J: TRBJ2-3
V: TRBV5-1
D: .
CDR3: CASSSKGGSRDTQYF
DNA: TGCGCCAGCAGCTCTAAGGGAGGAAGTAGAGATACGCAGTATTTT

size: .
J: TRBJ2-3
V: TRBV6-5
D: .
CDR3: CASSYAGVDTQYF
DNA: TGTGCCAGCAGTTACGCGGGTGTAGATACGCAGTATTTT

size: .
J: TRBJ2-7
V: TRBV28
D: .
CDR3: CASSWGMGYEQYF
DNA: TGTGCCAGCAGTTGGGGTATGGGCTACGAGCAGTACTTC

size: .
J: TRBJ2-7
V: TRBV2
D: TRBD2
CDR3: CASKLAGGSYEQYF
DNA: TGTGCCAGCAAACTAGCGGGAGGTTCCTACGAGCAGTACTTC

size: .
J: TRBJ2-3
V: TRBV5-1
D: TRBD2
CDR3: CASSNGLAGDPDTQYF
DNA: TGCGCCAGCAGCAACGGACTAGCGGGAGACCCAGATACGCAGTATTTT

size: .
J: TRBJ1-1
V: TRBV7-8
D: .
CDR3: CASSQLQNTEAFF
DNA: TGTGCCAGCAGCCAACTGCAGAACACTGAAGCTTTCTTT

size: few
J: TRBJ1-1
V: TRBV7-9
D: .
CDR3: CASSPRHFMEAFF
DNA: TGTGCCAGCAGTCCTAGACATTTCATGGAAGCTTTCTTT